The TCR beta chain described here comes from a study of PD-L1 blockade in urothelial cancer. The overall study: When blood samples were assessed, the median T cell count was around 150,000.

V gave up 1 base and J gave up 2 bases; unmatched junction bases: 8. Germline V gene sequence: CDR1 SGHTA, CDR2 FQGNSA. CDR3 length: 18 residues. What went into each PCR as a spike was synthetic TCR analog templates. The data were produced by immunoSEQ multiplex PCR, yet TCRdb's version contains in-frame clones alone and is incomplete. The sample holds 25,000 to 35,000 clones, about 80% seen once. Time point here: peripheral blood 6 weeks after treatment start. The source was PBMCs, collected around atezolizumab (anti-PD-L1) treatment. The sequence came from a man aged 65 to 85 with urothelial cancer. V gene TRBV7-2 combines with J gene TRBJ2-6; 7 bases line up with TRBD1. The CDR3 sequence is CASSLGYRGRPGANVLTF. CDR3 in DNA: TGTGCCAGCAGCTTAGGCTACAGGGGACGCCCTGGGGCCAACGTCCTGACTTTC.